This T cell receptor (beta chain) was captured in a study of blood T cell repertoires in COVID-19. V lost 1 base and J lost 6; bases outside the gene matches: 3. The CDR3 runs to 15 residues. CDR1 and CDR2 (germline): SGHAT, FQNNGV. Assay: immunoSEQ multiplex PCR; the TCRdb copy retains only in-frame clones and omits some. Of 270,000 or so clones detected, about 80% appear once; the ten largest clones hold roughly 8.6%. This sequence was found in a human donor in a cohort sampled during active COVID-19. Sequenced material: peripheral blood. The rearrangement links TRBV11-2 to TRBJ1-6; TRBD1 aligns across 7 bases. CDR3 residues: CASSLGQGGNSPLHF. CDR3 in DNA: TGTGCCAGCAGCTTAGGACAGGGCGGTAATTCACCCCTCCACTTT.